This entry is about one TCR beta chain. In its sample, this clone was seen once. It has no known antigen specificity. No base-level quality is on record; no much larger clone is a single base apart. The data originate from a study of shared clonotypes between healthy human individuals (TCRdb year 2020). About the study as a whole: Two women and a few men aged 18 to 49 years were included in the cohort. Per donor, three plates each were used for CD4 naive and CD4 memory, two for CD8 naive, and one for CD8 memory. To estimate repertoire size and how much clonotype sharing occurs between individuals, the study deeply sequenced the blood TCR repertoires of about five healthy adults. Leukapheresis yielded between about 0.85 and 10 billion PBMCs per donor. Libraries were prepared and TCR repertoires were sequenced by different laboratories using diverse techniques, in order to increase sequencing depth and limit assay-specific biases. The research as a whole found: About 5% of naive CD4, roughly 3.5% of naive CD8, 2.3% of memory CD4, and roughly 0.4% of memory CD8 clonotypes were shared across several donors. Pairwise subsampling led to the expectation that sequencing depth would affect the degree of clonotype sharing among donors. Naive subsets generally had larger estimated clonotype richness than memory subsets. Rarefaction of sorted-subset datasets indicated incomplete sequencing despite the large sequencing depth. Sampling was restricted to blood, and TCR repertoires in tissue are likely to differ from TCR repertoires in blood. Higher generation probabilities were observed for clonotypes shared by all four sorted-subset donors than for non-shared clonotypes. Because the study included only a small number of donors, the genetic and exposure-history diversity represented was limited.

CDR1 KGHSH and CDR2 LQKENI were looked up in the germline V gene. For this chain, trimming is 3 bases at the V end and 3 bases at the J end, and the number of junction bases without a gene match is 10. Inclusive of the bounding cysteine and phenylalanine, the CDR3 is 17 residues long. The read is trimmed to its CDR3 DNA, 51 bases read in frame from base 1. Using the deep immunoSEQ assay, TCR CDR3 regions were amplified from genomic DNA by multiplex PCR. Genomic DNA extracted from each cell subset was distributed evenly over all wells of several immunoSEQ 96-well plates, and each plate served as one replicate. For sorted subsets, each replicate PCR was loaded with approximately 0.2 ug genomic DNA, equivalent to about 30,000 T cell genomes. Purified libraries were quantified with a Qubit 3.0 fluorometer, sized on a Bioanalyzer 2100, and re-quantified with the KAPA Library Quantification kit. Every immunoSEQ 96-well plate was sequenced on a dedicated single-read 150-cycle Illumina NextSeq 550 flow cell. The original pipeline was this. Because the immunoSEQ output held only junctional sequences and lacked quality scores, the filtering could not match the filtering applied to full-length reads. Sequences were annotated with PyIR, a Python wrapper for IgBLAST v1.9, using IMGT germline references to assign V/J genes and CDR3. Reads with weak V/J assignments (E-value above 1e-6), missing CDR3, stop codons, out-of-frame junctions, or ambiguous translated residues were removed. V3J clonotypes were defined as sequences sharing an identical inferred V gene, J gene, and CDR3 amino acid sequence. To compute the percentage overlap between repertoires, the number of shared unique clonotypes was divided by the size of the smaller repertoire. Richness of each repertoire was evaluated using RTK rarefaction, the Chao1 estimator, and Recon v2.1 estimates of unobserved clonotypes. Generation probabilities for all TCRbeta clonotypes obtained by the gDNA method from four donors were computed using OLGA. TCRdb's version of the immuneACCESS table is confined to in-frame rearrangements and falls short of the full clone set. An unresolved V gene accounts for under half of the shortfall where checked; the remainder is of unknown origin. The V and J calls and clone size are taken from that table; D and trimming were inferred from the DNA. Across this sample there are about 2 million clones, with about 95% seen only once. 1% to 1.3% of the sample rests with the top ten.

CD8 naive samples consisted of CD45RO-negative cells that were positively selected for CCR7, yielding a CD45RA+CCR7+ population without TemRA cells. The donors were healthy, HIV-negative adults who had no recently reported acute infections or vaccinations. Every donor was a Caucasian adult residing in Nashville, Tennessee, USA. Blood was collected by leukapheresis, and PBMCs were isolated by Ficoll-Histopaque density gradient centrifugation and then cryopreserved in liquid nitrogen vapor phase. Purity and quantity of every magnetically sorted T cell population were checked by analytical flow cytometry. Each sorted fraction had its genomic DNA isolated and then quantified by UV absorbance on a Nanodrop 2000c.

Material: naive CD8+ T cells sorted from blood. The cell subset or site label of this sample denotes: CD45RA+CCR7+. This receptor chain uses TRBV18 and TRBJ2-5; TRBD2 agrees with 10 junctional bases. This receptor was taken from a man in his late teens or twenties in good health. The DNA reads TGTGCCAGCTCACCTAATACCCTTACTAGCGGGGAAGAGACCCAGTACTTC. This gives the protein CASSPNTLTSGEETQYF.